The clone carrying this TCR beta chain has a count of ten or more. Researchers prepared the TCRbeta library using unique molecular identifiers, the study reports. One entry per CDR3 protein, called by TCRdb with MiXCR from the PCR reads. The data show some 340,000 distinct CDR3 sequences, approximately 10% seen once. The J segment lost 1 base and the V segment lost 3 bases, leaving 2 bases of the junction unmatched. The CDR3 consists of 16 residues. CDR1 and CDR2 from the germline V gene are DFQATT and SNEGSKA (reference sequence). This entry is derived from a study of T-cell reconstitution after alpha-beta-depleted transplantation in children.

The specimen comprised PBMCs from the stem cell graft donor, sampled from the stem cell graft. The receptor was isolated from a human donor who donated a stem cell graft to a child with acute lymphoblastic leukemia. The chain is built from TRBV20-1 and TRBJ2-2; 13 bases map to TRBD2. Written as DNA, the CDR3 is TGCAGTGCTAGCAGACTAGCGGGAGGGAACACCGGGGAGCTGTTTTTT. Its translation is CSASRLAGGNTGELFF.